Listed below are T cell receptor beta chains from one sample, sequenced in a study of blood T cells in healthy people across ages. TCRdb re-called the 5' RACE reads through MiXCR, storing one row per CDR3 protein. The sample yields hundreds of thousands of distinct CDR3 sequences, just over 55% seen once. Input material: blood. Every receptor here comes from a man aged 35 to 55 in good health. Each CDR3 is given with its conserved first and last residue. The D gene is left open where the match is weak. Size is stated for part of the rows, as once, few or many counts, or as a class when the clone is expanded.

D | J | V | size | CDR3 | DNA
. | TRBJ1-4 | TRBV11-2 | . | CASSLDQAFVEKLFF | TGTGCCAGCAGCTTAGATCAGGCTTTCGTTGAAAAACTGTTTTTT
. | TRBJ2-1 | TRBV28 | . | CASTFGSEQFF | TGTGCCAGCACCTTCGGCTCTGAGCAGTTCTTC
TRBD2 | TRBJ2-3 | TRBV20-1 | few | CSAMALAAYTDTQYF | TGCAGTGCTATGGCACTAGCGGCCTACACAGATACGCAGTATTTT
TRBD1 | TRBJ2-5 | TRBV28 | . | CASSLTRLDRARETQYF | TGTGCCAGCAGTTTAACTCGATTGGACAGGGCCAGGGAGACCCAGTACTTC
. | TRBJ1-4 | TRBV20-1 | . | CSARDQRGGNEKLFF | TGCAGCGCTAGAGATCAGAGGGGGGGTAATGAAAAACTGTTTTTT
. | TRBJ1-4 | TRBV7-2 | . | CASSLVVQAQPNEKLFF | TGTGCCAGCAGCTTAGTGGTCCAGGCACAACCGAATGAAAAACTGTTTTTT
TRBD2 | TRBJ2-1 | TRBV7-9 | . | CASTGAGGSSYNEQFF | TGTGCCAGCACCGGAGCCGGCGGGAGCTCCTACAATGAGCAGTTCTTC
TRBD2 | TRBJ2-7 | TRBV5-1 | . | CASSLVSSGAGYEQYF | TGCGCCAGCAGCTTGGTCTCTAGCGGGGCCGGGTACGAGCAGTACTTC
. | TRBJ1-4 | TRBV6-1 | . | CASKWASVPNEKLFF | TGTGCCAGCAAGTGGGCTTCGGTACCTAATGAAAAACTGTTTTTT
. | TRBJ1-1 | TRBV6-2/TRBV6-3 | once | CASSYSWAANMNTEAFF | TGTGCCAGCAGTTACTCGTGGGCGGCTAACATGAACACTGAAGCTTTCTTT
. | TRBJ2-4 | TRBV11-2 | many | CASRGIRTKNIQYF | TGTGCCAGCAGGGGGATACGAACCAAAAACATTCAGTACTTC
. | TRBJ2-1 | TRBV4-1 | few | CASSQVASSYNEQFF | TGCGCCAGCAGCCAAGTGGCTAGCTCCTACAATGAGCAGTTCTTC
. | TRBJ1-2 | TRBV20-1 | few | CSARDQGRGHYGYTF | TGCAGTGCTAGAGATCAGGGCAGGGGACATTATGGCTACACCTTC
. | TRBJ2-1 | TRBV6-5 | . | CASSYSSGYNEQFF | TGTGCCAGCAGTTACTCGAGTGGTTACAATGAGCAGTTCTTC
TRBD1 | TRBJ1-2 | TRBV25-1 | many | CASRGTGNNGYTF | TGTGCCAGCAGAGGGACAGGGAATAACGGCTACACCTTC